One sample yielded the 21 T cell receptor beta chains listed below, sequenced in a study of T cell responses to AZD1222 COVID-19 vaccine (dated by TCRdb to the early 2020s). To prepare the library, the immunoSEQ multiplex PCR assay was applied. Drawn from immuneACCESS, this table holds only the in-frame rearrangements with V and J called that TCRdb kept. Clones are partly lost; checked studies trace under half to an unresolved V gene and leave the rest unexplained. The sample data list approximately 140,000 clones, and about nine tenths of these were observed just once. Under 2% of the sample is held by the ten biggest clonotypes. Interpreted using the paper, the time point label stands for: about 28 days (+/-7) after the second vaccine dose. Sample: peripheral blood, taken 28 days after the second AZD1222 dose. Receptors were obtained from an adult who received the AZD1222 COVID-19 vaccine.

J is TRBJ2-4 and V is TRBV19; D gene ambiguous. The CDR3 has 14 amino acids. Germline V CDR1 and CDR2: LNHDA, SQIVND (reference sequence). V lost 5 bases, J lost 1 base, and 9 bases lay in between. CDR3 amino acids: CASSSSGAKNIQYF. For the CDR3, the DNA is TGTGCCAGTAGTTCTTCCGGGGCCAAAAACATTCAGTACTTC.

The V gene is TRBV6-5, the J gene TRBJ1-3, with a weak D call TRBD1 (6 bases). The germline V gene has CDR1 MNHEY and CDR2 SVGAGI. The germline V and J ends were trimmed by 6 bases and 2 bases, with 11 bases remaining between them. This CDR3 region has 14 residues. CDR3 protein: CASRNRVTGNTIYF. CDR3 in DNA: TGTGCCAGCAGAAACAGGGTTACTGGAAACACCATATATTTT.

The gene calls are TRBV4-1 and TRBJ2-7; D is unclear. The V and J ends lost 0 bases and 5 bases respectively, with 14 bases between them. Germline-derived CDR1 and CDR2 are MGHRA and YSYEKL. CDR3 length equals 15 residues. CDR3 amino acids: CASSQDRGWGNEQYF. DNA of the CDR3: TGCGCCAGCAGCCAAGATAGAGGTTGGGGTAACGAGCAGTACTTC.

Only one count was recorded for this clone. The chain has TRBV3-1 (or the pseudogene TRBV3-2) and TRBJ2-1, with D tentatively TRBD1 (6 bases). Germline CDR1 LGHDT, CDR2 YNNKEL (reference sequence). The CDR3 is 17 amino acids. The V gene lost 4 bases and the J gene lost 2 bases, with 18 bases spanning the gap. CDR3 residues: CASSPHHSTGAYNEQFF. The CDR3 nucleotides are TGTGCCAGCAGCCCCCACCATTCGACAGGCGCCTACAATGAGCAGTTCTTC.

The chain uses TRBV24-1 and TRBJ2-3; perhaps TRBD1 as D (6 bases). Germline lookup yields CDR1 KGHDR and CDR2 SFDVKD. CDR3 length equals 14 residues. V dropped 5 bases and J dropped 0 bases, with 8 bases sitting between them. The CDR3 nucleotides read TGTGCCACCAGTGCCCAGGGGAGCACAGATACGCAGTATTTT. It encodes CATSAQGSTDTQYF.

This chain uses TRBV11-3 with TRBJ1-1; D is perhaps TRBD1 (5 bases). The CDR3 loop spans 15 amino acids. V was cut by 1 base and J by 7 bases, with 16 bases left in between. From germline, CDR1 is SGHNT and CDR2 YENEEA. The DNA for the CDR3 is TGTGCCAGCAGCTTAGGGACCGCTGGGGGTGGTGAAGCTTTCTTT. It yields the protein CASSLGTAGGGEAFF.

The chain joins TRBV12-3 or TRBV12-4 to TRBJ2-2; D unclear. There are 12 residues in the CDR3. The V and J ends lost 6 bases and 4 bases respectively, with 6 bases between them. CDR3 coding DNA: TGTGCCAGCAGACGCATCACCGGGGAGCTGTTTTTT. As protein: CASRRITGELFF.

This sequence joins TRBV6-6 and TRBJ2-1; TRBD2 matches 8 bases. The CDR3 spans 14 residues. Germline loops: CDR1 MNHNY, CDR2 SVGAGI (reference sequence). The ends lost 4 bases at V and 6 bases at J; junction bases unmatched: 5. The CDR3 sequence: CASSFSGSVNEQFF. In nucleotides, the CDR3 is TGTGCCAGCAGTTTCAGCGGGAGCGTCAATGAGCAGTTCTTC.

The rearrangement joins TRBV7-2 to TRBJ2-7, with TRBD1 matching 9 bases. With V trimmed by 1 base and J by 2 bases, 6 bases remained unmatched. The germline gives CDR1 SGHTA, CDR2 FQGNSA. This CDR3 region has 16 residues. The CDR3 bases are TGTGCCAGCAGCTTAGGGGGGACAGGGATGGCCTACGAGCAGTACTTC. It codes for CASSLGGTGMAYEQYF.

The gene calls are TRBV12-3 or TRBV12-4 and TRBJ1-2; no reliable D call. The CDR3 covers 12 residues. Between the trimmed V and J ends, which lost 5 bases and 8 bases, there was a span of 12 bases. CDR3 sequence (DNA): TGTGCCAGCAGTACGACCGTGTGGGGCTACACCTTC. It encodes CASSTTVWGYTF.

This clone is a singleton in its sample. V and J are TRBV9 and TRBJ2-5, with D unclear. CDR3 length: 15 amino acids. Germline CDR1 SGDLS, CDR2 YYNGEE. V was shortened by 2 bases and J by 5 bases, with 16 bases between the two germline ends. CDR3 nucleotides: TGTGCCAGCAGCGTTGAATCAAGATCTGGGGAGACCCAGTACTTC. Encoded protein: CASSVESRSGETQYF.

The chain carries TRBV7-2 and TRBJ1-5; the D gene is possibly TRBD1 (6 bases). With 3 bases removed from V and 8 bases from J, the gap between germline ends came to 11 bases. In germline, CDR1 is SGHTA, CDR2 FQGNSA. The CDR3 has 13 residues. CDR3 region: CASSLNREEPQHF. CDR3 in DNA: TGTGCCAGCAGCTTGAACAGGGAGGAGCCCCAGCATTTT.

The rearrangement joins TRBV19 to TRBJ1-5; D remains ambiguous. The CDR3 extends over 13 amino acids. The germline CDR1 and CDR2 sequences are LNHDA and SQIVND (reference sequence). The V end lost 3 bases, the J end lost 8 bases, and 11 bases lay between the germline ends. CDR3 in DNA: TGTGCCAGTAGTATCTCCCTGTTGAAGCCCCAGCATTTT. This gives the protein CASSISLLKPQHF.

A word on this clone: Different DNA sequences within this sample yield the same CDR3. V and J are TRBV28 and TRBJ1-1; D not resolved. The CDR3 is 12 amino acids. The germline V gene encodes CDR1 MDHEN and CDR2 SYDVKM. V was clipped by 4 bases and J by 4 bases, with 7 bases between them. The CDR3 bases are TGTGCCAGCAGTTCCAGCTTCACTGAAGCTTTCTTT. As protein: CASSSSFTEAFF.

This rearrangement joins TRBV29-1 to TRBJ2-3; 10 bases match TRBD1. Germline values: CDR1 SQVTM, CDR2 ANQGSEA. The CDR3 length is 13 residues. J gave up 4 bases and V 3 bases, and 1 base lay outside the gene matches. As DNA, the CDR3 is TGCAGCGTTGACGGACAGGGGGCAGATACGCAGTATTTT. Amino acid sequence: CSVDGQGADTQYF.

The chain recombines TRBV7-8 with TRBJ2-5; 9 bases are a match to TRBD2. Trimming took 1 base from V and 7 from J; bases not matched to a gene: 4. Germline CDR1 and CDR2: SGHVS and FQNEAQ. The CDR3 extends over 14 amino acids. The CDR3: CASSLVGREGTQYF. The CDR3 DNA reads as TGTGCCAGCAGCTTAGTTGGGCGGGAGGGGACCCAGTACTTC.

The chain is built from TRBV20-1 and TRBJ1-3; possibly TRBD1 for D (6 bases). The CDR3 totals 13 residues. The V gene lost 3 bases and the J gene lost 4 bases, with 10 bases spanning the gap. Germline CDR1 reads DFQATT; CDR2 reads SNEGSKA (reference sequence). In nucleotides, the CDR3 is TGCAGTGCTAGTCAGGGGAGGGGAAACACCATATATTTT. Its protein is CSASQGRGNTIYF.

The V call is TRBV5-1, the J call TRBJ2-5; possible D gene TRBD2, 6 bases. V was clipped by 4 bases and J by 2 bases, with 12 bases between them. The CDR3 contains 14 residues. Germline values: CDR1 SGHRS, CDR2 YFSETQ. CDR3 sequence: CASSPRRGQETQYF. The CDR3 DNA is TGCGCCAGCAGCCCACGGCGGGGTCAAGAGACCCAGTACTTC.

This chain joins TRBV5-1 and TRBJ1-6; 8 bases fit TRBD1. CDR1 is SGHRS, CDR2 YFSETQ, per germline. The V segment lost 6 bases and the J segment 7 bases; nucleotides outside the gene matches: 9. The CDR3 loop spans 15 amino acids. The CDR3 sequence is CASTPTGEVNSPLHF. CDR3 nucleotides: TGCGCCAGCACCCCGACAGGGGAAGTAAATTCACCCCTCCACTTT. Full variable domain (missing parts from reference TRBV5-1 and TRBJ1-6): KAGVTQTPRYLIKTRGQQVTLSCSPISGHRSVSWYQQTPGQGLQFLFEYFSETQRNKGNFPGRFSGRQFSNSRSEMNVSTLELGDSALYLCASTPTGEVNSPLHFGNGTRLTVT.

This chain uses TRBV12-3 or TRBV12-4 with TRBJ1-2, with D maybe TRBD1 (6 bases). Trimming took off 6 bases at V and 8 bases at J, with 16 bases between the two ends. The CDR3 consists of 13 residues. CDR3 residues: CASSPAGGVGYTF. The CDR3 region has the DNA TGTGCCAGCAGCCCCGCGGGGGGCGTCGGCTACACCTTC.

The chain is built from TRBV7-3 and TRBJ2-7; 10 nucleotides line up with TRBD1. Germline V lookup: CDR1 SGHTA, CDR2 FQGTGA. The CDR3 is made up of 15 amino acids. J was trimmed by 4 bases and V by 6 bases; bases with no gene match: 9. The CDR3 region is CASSQTGTGVYEQYF. The CDR3 nucleotides are TGTGCCAGCAGTCAAACCGGGACAGGGGTTTACGAGCAGTACTTC.